Below, one TCR beta chain is given with its context. This sequence may be a read error, since a much larger clone differs from it by one base. This same CDR3 is encoded by further DNA sequences in the sample. The data are from a study of blood T cell repertoires in acute mononucleosis (dated by TCRdb to the early 2020s). With regard to the full study: To capture the primary response, acute-phase samples were obtained within 2 weeks of when symptoms began. A mean blood EBV load of 3.8 log10 genome copies per million B cells was observed during acute infection, and a mean blood EBV load of approximately 2.5 was observed at convalescence. During acute infection, about 2.1% and 1% of blood CD8 T cells were made up of mean YVL-BR-specific and GLC-BM-specific cells, respectively.

General conclusions and limits of the study: Just around 8.5% of the unique acute clonotypes remained in convalescence, but these persisting clonotypes accounted for most of the response, and new, diverse de novo clonotypes seemingly replaced the other acute clonotypes. With just a few donors in the cohort, the group averages were based on very few individuals. In TCR repertoire selection for BRLF1 (YVL-BR), TCRalpha CDR3 motifs had a dominant role, while TCRbeta had a minimal role. Because only a fraction of each donor's blood was analyzed, sampling error might partly explain the low overlap between acute and convalescent clonotypes.

For TCR profiling, total RNA from at least 9,000 sorted tetramer+ CD8 T cells was reverse transcribed into cDNA. CDR3 regions were PCR-amplified with primers annealing to V and J regions, and unique molecular identifiers were added to track templates. The immunoSEQ platform, including its sequencing and error-correction standards, was used to profile TCRalpha and TCRbeta chains. The original methods were these. Clonal copy numbers were corrected for sequencing and PCR errors, and CDR3s were defined per IMGT conventions. Only productive rearrangements were analyzed, using immunoSEQ Analyzer versions 2.0 and 3.0, with gene-pairing frequencies processed further in Microsoft Excel. V-J pairings were visualized as Circos plots, and CDR3 motifs were found with MEME plus a custom motifSearch program. The probability of generation of TCR sequences was calculated using the OLGA algorithm. Clonotypes seen at both visits were called persistent; those seen only acutely were nonpersistent; those seen only at convalescence were de novo. An amino acid clonotype used by more than one donor was defined as a public TCR. TCRdb obtained this table from immuneACCESS and retained in-frame rearrangements with V and J assigned. These tables miss some clones; where compared with another copy, unresolved V genes account for less than half of the shortfall, and the remainder is unexplained. The V and J calls and clone size were taken over from that table, and D and trimming were inferred from the DNA. The table for this sample lists some 6,600 clones; 20% to 25% of them were counted only once. The top ten clones comprise about 29% of the sample.

From the cysteine through the phenylalanine, the CDR3 covers 13 amino acids. CDR3 DNA only is kept here, 39 bases in frame from base 1. The germline V gene (reference sequence) gives CDR1 as MNHNY and CDR2 as SVGAGI. Interpreted using the paper, the time point label stands for: acute infectious mononucleosis, at clinical presentation within 2 weeks of symptom onset (visit 1). CD8 T cell responses to two immunodominant EBV epitopes, BRLF1 109 (YVL-BR) and BMLF1 280 (GLC-BM), were tracked in the study over primary infection. Primary EBV infection was taken to be indicated by a positive serum heterophile antibody test and EBV viral capsid antigen-specific IgM. Magnetic positive selection (MACS) was first used to enrich total CD8 T cells from PBMCs. Live CD3+ CD8+ tetramer+ cells were sorted on a FACSAria III to over 90% purity. Cells were sorted with a PE-conjugated tetramer loaded with the BRLF1 109-117 peptide. After tetramer sorting, TCR repertoires of EBV epitope-specific CD8 T cells were deep-sequenced directly ex vivo at acute infection and at convalescence. The donors were three individuals between about 18 and 30 years old who had clinical acute infectious mononucleosis along with laboratory evidence of primary EBV infection. Heparinized peripheral blood was collected when donors presented clinically with mononucleosis symptoms and again about 6 months afterward. Ficoll-Paque density gradient centrifugation was used to isolate PBMCs.

The clonotype originates from a woman under 30 with infectious mononucleosis caused by EBV. The V and J genes are TRBV6-6 and TRBJ2-5, with TRBD2 tentatively as D gene (5 bases match). The sequencing used EBV YVL epitope tetramer+ CD8+ T cells sorted from PBMCs, collected during acute infectious mononucleosis. The cell subset or site label, read with the paper, signifies: CD8 T cells binding a tetramer with EBV BRLF1 109-117 peptide (YVL-BR). CDR3 region: CATSDYGEETQYF. At the DNA level, the sequence is TGTGCCACCAGTGATTACGGGGAAGAGACCCAGTACTTC.